The clone carrying this T cell receptor (beta chain) was seen more than once but under ten times. The antigen is not known. The source of the sample is a study of T-cell memory formation after mild COVID-19. Study in general: Clusters were largely donor specific.

Study-wide results and caveats: Contracting CD4+ clones sat mainly in CM and EM; CD8+ in EMRA. Clones that shrank (day 15 to 85) were balanced CD4/CD8, whereas later expanders leaned CD4+. Several responding clones turned up in pre-infection memory, indicating that cross-reactive memory may have taken part.

TCRdb called the 5' RACE reads again in MiXCR, with one record for every CDR3 protein. The table shows about 310,000 distinct CDR3 sequences, with around a sixth occurring only once. This receptor was taken from a young man who had mild COVID-19 (a few samples of this study predate the infection). Cell type and time point are not known. The sample comprised PBMCs or a T cell subset sorted from them (not recorded which).

CDR3 amino acids: CASGKGGYSSYEQYV. CDR3 bases: TGTGCCAGCGGAAAAGGGGGCTATAGCTCCTACGAGCAGTACGTC. The chain employs TRBV6-6 and TRBJ2-7, with TRBD1 identical over 7 bases. Germline V gives CDR1 MNHNY, CDR2 SVGAGI (reference sequence). This CDR3 region has 15 residues. With 8 bases clipped from V and 0 bases from J, the junction kept 10 bases outside the gene matches.